This entry concerns a single TCR beta chain. These data come from a study of cytotoxic CD8 clonotypes in ibrutinib-treated CLL. Some clones are missing from TCRdb's copy, which holds only in-frame ones; the method was immunoSEQ multiplex PCR. Here the sample spans about 200,000 clones, roughly 65% being singletons. Germline CDR1 is LGHNA and CDR2 is YSLEER. The CDR3 is 16 residues long. V was clipped by 3 bases and J by 6 bases; unmatched bases: 8. The source was PBMCs, collected after 12 months of ibrutinib treatment. The rearrangement links TRBV4-3 to TRBJ2-1; 10 bases agree with TRBD2. This receptor was obtained from a human donor with chronic lymphocytic leukemia. Here the CDR3 reads CASSHELAGSTNEQFF. The CDR3 DNA reads as TGCGCCAGCAGCCACGAACTAGCGGGGAGCACCAATGAGCAGTTCTTC.